The 18 T cell receptor beta chains below all came from one sample that was sequenced in a study of blood T cell repertoires in COVID-19. Profiled with immunoSEQ multiplex PCR; TCRdb holds only in-frame clones, not every one. The table lists 150,000 to 200,000 clones, 75% to 90% of them singletons, with 5.5% to 7.5% in the top ten. The specimen was peripheral blood. The receptors shown here come from a man between 35 and 55 years old with acute or convalescent COVID-19.

The chain is built from TRBV29-1 and TRBJ1-2, with D unresolved. Germline V gene sequence: CDR1 SQVTM, CDR2 ANQGSEA. The CDR3 is 14 residues long. Trimming pared 2 bases from V and 0 bases from J, leaving 10 bases between. In DNA, the CDR3 is TGCAGCGTTGAAAACACCAACACTAACTATGGCTACACCTTC. It specifies CSVENTNTNYGYTF.

The chain recombines TRBV4-1 with TRBJ2-7; D might be TRBD2 (5 bases). This CDR3 is built from 14 residues. V lost 1 base and J lost 3, with 10 bases in between. Germline CDR1 reads MGHRA; CDR2 reads YSYEKL. The CDR3 coding sequence is TGCGCCAGCAGCCAAGGGAAGGCGGGCTACGAGCAGTACTTC. This sequence encodes CASSQGKAGYEQYF.

This clone was detected only a few times. V usage is TRBV3-1 (or the pseudogene TRBV3-2) and J usage is TRBJ1-1; 7 bases align to TRBD1. V lost 3 bases and J lost 11; bases outside the gene matches: 15. This CDR3 has 15 amino acids. Germline values: CDR1 LGHDT, CDR2 YNNKEL (reference sequence). The CDR3 here is CASSHHLSSTGRAFF. CDR3 in DNA: TGTGCCAGCAGCCACCACCTTTCGTCGACAGGGAGGGCTTTCTTT.

The V and J genes are TRBV3-1 (or the pseudogene TRBV3-2) and TRBJ1-1, with D uncertain. In germline, CDR1 is LGHDT, CDR2 YNNKEL (reference sequence). This CDR3 is built from 12 residues. V was shortened by 4 bases and J by 6 bases, with 9 bases between the two germline ends. CDR3 sequence reads: CASSLLYAEAFF. The CDR3 nucleotides are TGTGCCAGCAGCCTTCTCTACGCTGAAGCTTTCTTT.

The J gene is TRBJ2-3, the V gene TRBV29-1; TRBD2 matches 10 bases. CDR3 size: 14 residues. Germline CDR1 is SQVTM and CDR2 is ANQGSEA. J gave up 8 bases and V 8 bases, and 13 bases lay outside the gene matches. The CDR3 region has the DNA TGCAGCACACGGACTAGCGGAATCCTAGGTACGCAGTATTTT. It yields the protein CSTRTSGILGTQYF.

V and J are TRBV12-3 or TRBV12-4 and TRBJ1-4; D unclear. Trimming shortened V by 6 bases and J by 10 bases, and 15 bases separated the two germline ends. There are 13 residues in the CDR3. Written as DNA, the CDR3 is TGTGCCAGCAGCCCCCCCGCCACTGGAAAACTGTTTTTT. This encodes CASSPPATGKLFF.

The CDR3 loop reads CASSLGTANYGYTF. Here the CDR3 DNA reads TGTGCCAGCAGCCTAGGGACAGCTAACTATGGCTACACCTTC. The chain links TRBV9 to TRBJ1-2; 7 nucleotides line up with TRBD1. CDR3 size: 14 residues. Trimming cost V 4 bases and J 0 bases; bases outside gene matches: 3. Germline values: CDR1 SGDLS, CDR2 YYNGEE.

This chain links TRBV2 with TRBJ2-7; maybe TRBD1 (6 bases). CDR3 length equals 12 residues. Trimming removed 1 base at V and 6 bases at J, with 7 bases between. Germline V lookup: CDR1 SNHLY, CDR2 FYNNEI. The CDR3 DNA reads as TGTGCCAGCAGTGAAGGACAGGCCGAGCAGTACTTC. This gives the protein CASSEGQAEQYF.

The chain employs TRBV5-4 and TRBJ1-2, with 12 positions matching TRBD1. V lost 4 bases, J lost 8 bases, and 9 bases stayed unmatched. Germline V gene data show CDR1 as SGHNT and CDR2 as YYREEE (reference sequence). CDR3 length equals 15 residues. The CDR3 coding sequence is TGTGCCAGCAGCGCCCAGGGACAGGGGGCGGGCGGCTACACCTTC. Amino acid sequence: CASSAQGQGAGGYTF.

The chain recombines TRBV4-1 with TRBJ2-1; TRBD2 agrees at 7 bases. The CDR3 contains 14 residues. V gave up 1 base and J gave up 8 bases; unmatched junction bases: 5. The V gene's germline CDR1 is MGHRA and CDR2 YSYEKL. The CDR3 loop reads CASSQVGRGDEQFF. The CDR3 bases are TGCGCCAGCAGCCAAGTGGGGAGGGGTGATGAGCAGTTCTTC.

The chain uses TRBV6-2 or TRBV6-3 and TRBJ2-7; 8 bases fit TRBD2. From germline, CDR1 is MNHEY and CDR2 SVGEGT. The CDR3 runs 17 residues. V shed 2 bases, J shed 3 bases, and the junction held 12 bases outside the gene matches. The CDR3 coding sequence is TGTGCCAGCAGTTACCTACCCGGGGGGGTCCGCCGCTACGAGCAGTACTTC. This encodes CASSYLPGGVRRYEQYF.

The J gene is TRBJ2-7, the V gene TRBV6-5, with D unresolved. Trimming pared 8 bases from V and 1 base from J, leaving 9 bases between. This CDR3 is 12 amino acids long. The V gene's germline CDR1 is MNHEY and CDR2 SVGAGI. The CDR3 reads CASGSRSYEQYF. The CDR3 DNA reads as TGTGCCAGCGGTAGCCGTTCCTACGAGCAGTACTTC.

The V call is TRBV21-1, the J call TRBJ1-3; the table's D gene call, TRBD1, was not cross checked with the DNA. TRBV21-1 is assigned pseudogene status. The CDR3 sequence is 20 residues long. CDR3 region: CARFLLPWTGCVTSGNTIYF. The CDR3 nucleotides read TGTGCCCGATTCCTCCTCCCATGGACAGGATGTGTCACCTCTGGAAACACCATATATTTT.

This clone was seen only once. V gene TRBV5-1 combines with J gene TRBJ1-4, with 10 bases aligning to TRBD1. The CDR3 has 20 residues. With V trimmed by 4 bases and J by 5 bases, 20 bases remained unmatched. The germline V gene has CDR1 SGHRS and CDR2 YFSETQ. This CDR3 is CASSPGLYPGQGRENEKLFF. CDR3 bases: TGCGCCAGCAGCCCGGGACTTTATCCGGGACAGGGGAGAGAAAATGAAAAACTGTTTTTT.

This clone showed up just a few times. This sequence joins TRBV6-5 and TRBJ1-1; D gene uncertain. Trimming removed 6 bases from V and 3 bases from J, with 8 bases in between. CDR1 MNHEY and CDR2 SVGAGI come from the germline V gene. The CDR3 is 12 amino acids. The CDR3 sequence is CASREGYTEAFF. The CDR3 coding sequence is TGTGCCAGCAGGGAGGGTTACACTGAAGCTTTCTTT.

This clone was seen only once. This chain connects TRBV25-1 to TRBJ2-3; possibly TRBD2 for D (6 bases). The CDR3 covers 15 residues. V lost 3 bases and J lost 0, with 10 bases in between. Germline CDR1 MGHDK, CDR2 SYGVNS. This chain's CDR3 is CASSESGRSTDTQYF. Here the CDR3 DNA reads TGTGCCAGCAGTGAGTCGGGGAGGAGCACAGATACGCAGTATTTT.

The chain is built from TRBV29-1 and TRBJ1-1; TRBD1 aligns across 7 bases. The CDR3 runs to 13 residues. J was trimmed by 0 bases and V by 6 bases; bases with no gene match: 4. Looked up from germline, CDR1 is SQVTM and CDR2 is ANQGSEA. CDR3: CSVTGPMNTEAFF. CDR3 sequence (DNA): TGCAGCGTGACAGGGCCCATGAACACTGAAGCTTTCTTT.

A single count supports this clone. V usage is TRBV14 and J usage is TRBJ2-2; D may be TRBD1 (6 bases). Germline CDR1 is SGHDN and CDR2 is FVKESK. This CDR3 spans 16 amino acids. The ends were cut back, 3 bases at V and 6 bases at J, with 17 bases in the middle. CDR3 sequence: CASSQLQGASAGELFF. CDR3 DNA: TGTGCCAGCAGCCAGTTACAGGGCGCGTCAGCCGGGGAGCTGTTTTTT.